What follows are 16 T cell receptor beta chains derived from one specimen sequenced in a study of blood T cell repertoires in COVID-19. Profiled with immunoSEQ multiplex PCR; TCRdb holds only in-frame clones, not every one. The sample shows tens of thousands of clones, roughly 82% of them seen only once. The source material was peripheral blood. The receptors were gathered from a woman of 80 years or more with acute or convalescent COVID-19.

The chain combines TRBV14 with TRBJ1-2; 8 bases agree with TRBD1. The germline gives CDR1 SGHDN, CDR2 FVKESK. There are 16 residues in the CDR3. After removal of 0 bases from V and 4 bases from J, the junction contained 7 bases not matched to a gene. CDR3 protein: CASSQDFGQGAYGYTF. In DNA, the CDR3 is TGTGCCAGCAGCCAAGATTTTGGGCAGGGGGCCTATGGCTACACCTTC.

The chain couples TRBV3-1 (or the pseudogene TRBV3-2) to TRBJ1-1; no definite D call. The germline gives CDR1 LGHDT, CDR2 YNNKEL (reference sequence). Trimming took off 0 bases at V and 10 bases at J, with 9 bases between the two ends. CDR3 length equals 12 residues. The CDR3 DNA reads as TGTGCCAGCAGCCAAGAGTCGGGTTCAGCTTTCTTT. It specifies CASSQESGSAFF.

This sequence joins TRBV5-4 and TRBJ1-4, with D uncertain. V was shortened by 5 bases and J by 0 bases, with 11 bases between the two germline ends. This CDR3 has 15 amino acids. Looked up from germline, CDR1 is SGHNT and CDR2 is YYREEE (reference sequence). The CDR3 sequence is CASRTSGSTNEKLFF. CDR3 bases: TGTGCCAGCAGGACTTCCGGATCAACTAATGAAAAACTGTTTTTT.

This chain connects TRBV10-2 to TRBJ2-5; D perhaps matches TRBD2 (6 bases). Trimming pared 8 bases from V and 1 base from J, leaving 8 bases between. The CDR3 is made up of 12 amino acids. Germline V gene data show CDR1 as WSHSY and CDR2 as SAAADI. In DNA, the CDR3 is TGCGCCAGCGGGGGGTTCCAAGAGACCCAGTACTTC. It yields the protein CASGGFQETQYF.

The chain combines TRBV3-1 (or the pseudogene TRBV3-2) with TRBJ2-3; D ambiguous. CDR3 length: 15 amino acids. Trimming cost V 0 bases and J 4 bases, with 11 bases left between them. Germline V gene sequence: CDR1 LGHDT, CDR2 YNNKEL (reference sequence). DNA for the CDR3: TGTGCCAGCAGCCAAGACCCGAGCTATTCAGATACGCAGTATTTT. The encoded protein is CASSQDPSYSDTQYF.

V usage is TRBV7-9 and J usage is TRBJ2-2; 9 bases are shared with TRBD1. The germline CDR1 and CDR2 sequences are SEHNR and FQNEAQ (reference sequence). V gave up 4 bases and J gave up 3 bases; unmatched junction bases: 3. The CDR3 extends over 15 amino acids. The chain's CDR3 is CASSSGTGHTGELFF. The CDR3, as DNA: TGTGCCAGCAGCTCCGGGACAGGGCACACCGGGGAGCTGTTTTTT.

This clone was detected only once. The CDR3 here is CASSQGQANQPQHF. For the CDR3, the DNA is TGTGCCAGCAGCCAAGGACAGGCCAATCAGCCCCAGCATTTT. This sequence joins TRBV3-1 (or the pseudogene TRBV3-2) and TRBJ1-5, with a possible D match to TRBD1 (6 bases). Looked up from germline, CDR1 is LGHDT and CDR2 is YNNKEL (reference sequence). The CDR3 sequence is 14 residues long. V shed 1 base and J shed 3 bases, with 7 bases lying between them.

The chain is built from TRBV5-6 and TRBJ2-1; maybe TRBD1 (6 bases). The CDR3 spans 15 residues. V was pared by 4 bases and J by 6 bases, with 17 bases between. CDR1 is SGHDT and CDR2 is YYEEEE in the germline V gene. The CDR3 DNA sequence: TGTGCCAGCAGCCCGAGGGGGATTTTGAGCAATGAGCAGTTCTTC. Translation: CASSPRGILSNEQFF.

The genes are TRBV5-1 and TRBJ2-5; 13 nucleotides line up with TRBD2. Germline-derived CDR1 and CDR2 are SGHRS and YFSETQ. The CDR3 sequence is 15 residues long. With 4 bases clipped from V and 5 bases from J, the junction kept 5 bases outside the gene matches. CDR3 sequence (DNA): TGCGCCAGCAGCGGAGGGACTAGCGGGGACGAGACCCAGTACTTC. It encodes CASSGGTSGDETQYF.

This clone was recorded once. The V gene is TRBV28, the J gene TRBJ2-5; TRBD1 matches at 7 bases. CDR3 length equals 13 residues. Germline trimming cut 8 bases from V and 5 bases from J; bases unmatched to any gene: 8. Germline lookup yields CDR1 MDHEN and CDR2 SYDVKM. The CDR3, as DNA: TGTGCCAGCGCCGTAGGGGGCCGGGAGACCCAGTACTTC. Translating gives CASAVGGRETQYF.

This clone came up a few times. The CDR3 coding sequence is TGCGCCAGCAGCGCCCTGGGAGACACCGGGGAGCTGTTTTTT. The encoded protein is CASSALGDTGELFF. The V and J genes are TRBV5-1 and TRBJ2-2, with a tentative D call TRBD2 (5 bases). CDR1 and CDR2 (germline): SGHRS, YFSETQ. This CDR3 comprises 14 residues. Between the trimmed V and J ends, which lost 4 bases and 3 bases, there was a span of 10 bases.

Here the CDR3 reads CAISAPSGGLYNEQFF. DNA of the CDR3: TGTGCCATCAGTGCCCCTAGCGGGGGCTTATACAATGAGCAGTTCTTC. The chain couples TRBV10-3 to TRBJ2-1; 10 positions match TRBD2. The CDR3 has 16 amino acids. Unmatched junction bases numbered 7, after V lost 4 bases and J lost 4 bases. CDR1 and CDR2 from the germline V gene are ENHRY and SYGVKD.

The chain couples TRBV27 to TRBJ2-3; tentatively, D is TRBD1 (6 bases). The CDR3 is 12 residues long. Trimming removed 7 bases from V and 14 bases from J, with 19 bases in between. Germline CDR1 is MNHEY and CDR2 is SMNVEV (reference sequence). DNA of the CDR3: TGTGCCAGCACGTCCAGGGGCCGCTATTGGTATTTT. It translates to CASTSRGRYWYF.

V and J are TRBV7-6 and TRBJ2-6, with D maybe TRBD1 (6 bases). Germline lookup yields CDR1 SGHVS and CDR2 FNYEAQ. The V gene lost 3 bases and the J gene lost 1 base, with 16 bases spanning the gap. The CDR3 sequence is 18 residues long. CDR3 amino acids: CASSLGNRVGSGANVLTF. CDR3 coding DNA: TGTGCCAGCAGCTTGGGCAACAGGGTTGGTTCTGGGGCCAACGTCCTGACTTTC.

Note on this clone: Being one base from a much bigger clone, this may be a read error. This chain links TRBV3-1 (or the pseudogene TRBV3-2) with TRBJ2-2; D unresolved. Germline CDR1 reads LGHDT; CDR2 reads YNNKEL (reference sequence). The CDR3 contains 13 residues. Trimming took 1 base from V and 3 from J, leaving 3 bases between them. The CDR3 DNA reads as TGTGCCAGCAGCCAAGTCGACACCGGGGAGCTGTTTTTT. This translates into CASSQVDTGELFF.

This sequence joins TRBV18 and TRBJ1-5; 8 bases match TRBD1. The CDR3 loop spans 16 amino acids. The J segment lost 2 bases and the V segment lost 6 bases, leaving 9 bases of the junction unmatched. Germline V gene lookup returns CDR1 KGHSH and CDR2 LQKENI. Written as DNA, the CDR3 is TGTGCCAGCTCCCAGACAGGGGCCGGGGGCAATCAGCCCCAGCATTTT. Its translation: CASSQTGAGGNQPQHF.